This is a list of T cell receptor beta chains from one sample in a study of blood T cell repertoires in COVID-19. Produced via immunoSEQ multiplex PCR; TCRdb's table is partial and in-frame only. Found here are about 62,000 clones, 70% to 90% of them singletons; the top ten hold under 4.5%. Sequencing used peripheral blood. Source of these receptors: a human donor in a cohort sampled during active COVID-19. The CDR3 runs from the conserved cysteine through the conserved F or W. Fields, in order: CDR3 DNA, CDR3 protein, D gene, clone size, V gene, J gene. The D gene is left open where the match is weak. Some rows mark clone size as missing; the rest say once, few, many or name a class of expanded clone.

DNA: TGCAGCGTTGTCGGGGGGAGCCAGGTCACCGGGGAGCTGTTTTTT
CDR3: CSVVGGSQVTGELFF
D: TRBD2
size: .
V: TRBV29-1
J: TRBJ2-2

DNA: TGCGCCAGCAGCCAAGTCGGTGACAATGAGCAGTTCTTC
CDR3: CASSQVGDNEQFF
D: .
size: .
V: TRBV4-1
J: TRBJ2-1

DNA: TGTGCCAGCAGCCTAGCCGGGACAGGTGCTAACTATGGCTACACCTTC
CDR3: CASSLAGTGANYGYTF
D: TRBD1
size: once
V: TRBV7-8
J: TRBJ1-2

DNA: TGCAGCGTATTGAGCGGAGGTGAGCAGTACTTC
CDR3: CSVLSGGEQYF
D: .
size: .
V: TRBV29-1
J: TRBJ2-7

DNA: TGTGCCAGCAAGGAAATTAGACTCGGGGCTTTCTTT
CDR3: CASKEIRLGAFF
D: .
size: .
V: TRBV28
J: TRBJ1-1

DNA: TGTGCCAGCGCCGACAGAGAATCCGGCTACACCTTC
CDR3: CASADRESGYTF
D: .
size: .
V: TRBV27
J: TRBJ1-2

DNA: TGTGCCTGGAGTCGCGACAGGACTCGTCCCTACAATGAGCAGTTCTTC
CDR3: CAWSRDRTRPYNEQFF
D: .
size: .
V: TRBV30
J: TRBJ2-1

DNA: TGTGCCAGCAGTGAACAGGTTAGAATCCACGAGCAGTACTTC
CDR3: CASSEQVRIHEQYF
D: .
size: .
V: TRBV2
J: TRBJ2-7

DNA: TGTGCCAGCAGCCCAAAGCCAGCCGAGACAGGGACAACTGAAGCTTTCTTT
CDR3: CASSPKPAETGTTEAFF
D: TRBD1
size: few
V: TRBV7-9
J: TRBJ1-1

DNA: TGTGCCAGCAAAACGGACAGCTCCTACGAGCAGTACTTC
CDR3: CASKTDSSYEQYF
D: .
size: .
V: TRBV27
J: TRBJ2-7

DNA: TGTGCCAGCGGGGGGAAATACACTGAAGCTTTCTTT
CDR3: CASGGKYTEAFF
D: .
size: .
V: TRBV28
J: TRBJ1-1

DNA: TGTGCCAGCAGTTACGCTGACACGAGAACCTACGAGCAGTACTTC
CDR3: CASSYADTRTYEQYF
D: .
size: .
V: TRBV6-6
J: TRBJ2-7

DNA: TGTGCCAGCAGTTTTGGGAAGGGGACTGAAGCTTTCTTT
CDR3: CASSFGKGTEAFF
D: .
size: .
V: TRBV25-1
J: TRBJ1-1

DNA: TGTGCCAGCAGCTACCCAGCGGGAACCCTCACAGATACGCAGTATTTT
CDR3: CASSYPAGTLTDTQYF
D: TRBD2
size: .
V: TRBV7-2
J: TRBJ2-3

DNA: TGTGCCAGCAGTAAACTAGCGGGTGGGACCGGGGAGCTGTTTTTT
CDR3: CASSKLAGGTGELFF
D: TRBD2
size: .
V: TRBV6-2/TRBV6-3
J: TRBJ2-2

DNA: TGTGCCAGCTCACCGAGCCTGTCCGTCTACGAGCAGTACTTC
CDR3: CASSPSLSVYEQYF
D: .
size: .
V: TRBV18
J: TRBJ2-7

DNA: TGTGCCAGCAGCTCTGGGACTAGCGGGATTACAGATACGCAGTATTTT
CDR3: CASSSGTSGITDTQYF
D: TRBD2
size: .
V: TRBV7-3
J: TRBJ2-3

DNA: TGTGCCAGCAGCTTGGTAGGTCGGGACACCATATATTTT
CDR3: CASSLVGRDTIYF
D: .
size: .
V: TRBV5-4
J: TRBJ1-3

DNA: TGTGCCAGCAGCTTAGGGACTAGCGGGGGTATCCAAGAGACCCAGTACTTC
CDR3: CASSLGTSGGIQETQYF
D: TRBD2
size: once
V: TRBV7-9
J: TRBJ2-5

DNA: TGTGCCAGCACCCAACTTCGACAGGGGAGCACCGGGGAGCTGTTTTTT
CDR3: CASTQLRQGSTGELFF
D: TRBD1
size: .
V: TRBV27
J: TRBJ2-2

DNA: TGTGCCAGCAGCCCCGGACAGCCTCCGTGGAACACTGAAGCTTTCTTT
CDR3: CASSPGQPPWNTEAFF
D: .
size: .
V: TRBV5-5
J: TRBJ1-1

DNA: TGTGCCAGCAGCGGTAGCGGGAGTGAGCAGTTCTTC
CDR3: CASSGSGSEQFF
D: TRBD2
size: .
V: TRBV9
J: TRBJ2-1

DNA: TGCGCCAGCAGACCCACTGGGGGGGACGAGCAGTACTTC
CDR3: CASRPTGGDEQYF
D: TRBD2
size: .
V: TRBV5-1
J: TRBJ2-7